This note documents a single T cell receptor (beta chain) sequence. Its target antigen remains unknown. No much larger clonotype is one base removed from it; base qualities were not supplied. Libraries were built with the immunoSEQ multiplex PCR assay. For the multiplex PCR, a mixture combining 60 forward primers for TCR Vbeta segments and 13 reverse primers for TCR Jbeta segments was used. Amplification of the CDR3 region of rearranged TCR beta genes was performed with a multiplex PCR assay on genomic DNA. The amplified TCR beta libraries were sequenced on the Illumina HiSeq System as 87-base-pair reads. In the original analysis: Across the 700 or so repertoires, a later analysis counted some 81 million unique TCR beta chains, approximately 10 million of which were shared by at least two donors. Raw reads were error-corrected and collapsed into unique sequences with a nearest-neighbor algorithm that merged closely related sequences to remove PCR and sequencing errors. To assign V, D and J gene segments, CDR3 sequences were aligned to IMGT reference sequences. For a sequence to be retained, at least a six-nucleotide match to both a V gene segment and a J gene segment was required. A rearrangement was called productive if the CDR3 had no stop codons and remained in frame with V and J, and every other rearrangement was called non-productive. Following IMGT convention, CDR3 was defined as the stretch from the second conserved V-encoded cysteine to the conserved J-encoded phenylalanine. Sequences without an unambiguous match to a single V gene segment were excluded from the earlier analysis of several hundred of the donors. An earlier analysis of a few hundred of the donors called V segments functional above 56.7% productive rearrangements and segregating when the between-donor standard deviation exceeded 5%. To diagnose cytomegalovirus status from the catalog of TCR beta chain sequences, a statistical classification framework was built. In a later analysis, V and J genes were assigned by comparing TCR nucleotide sequences against IMGT/GENE-DB human TR gene sequences. In a later analysis, CDR3 sequences and most-parsimonious VDJ recombination scenarios were assigned using the TCRdist pipeline. A later analysis defined each TCR beta chain by its CDR3 amino acid sequence plus V-gene family, and excluded reads lacking a unique V-gene family. As a way to deal with suspected cross-contamination and a sequencing artifact, a later analysis dropped approximately 590 nucleotide sequences that were highly shared and had low generation probability. For each public chain, a later analysis derived a clonal expansion index from normalized ranks of inferred template counts within each repertoire. In a later analysis, generation probabilities were computed with a VDJ recombination model fitted to out-of-frame rearrangements, and the resulting probabilities were checked against IGoR. In a later analysis, hypergeometric tests were used to score TCR-TCR, TCR-HLA and TCR-CMV co-occurrence, with a repertoire-size bias correction applied to TCR pairs. False discovery rates were estimated in a later analysis by permuting HLA or CMV assignments 20 times. In a later analysis, co-occurring TCRs were grouped with DBSCAN, and TCRdist sequence similarity was added when clustering was performed within HLA-allele-positive subsets. Repertoires with fewer than 30,000 or more than 120,000 public chains were left out of co-occurrence clustering, as were about 5 repertoires with anomalous nucleotide sharing. TCRdb provides this immuneACCESS table in a form limited to in-frame rearrangements. Some clones are lacking; in checked studies, under half of them reflect an unresolved V gene, and why the rest are absent is not known. V and J calls and clone size are copied from that table; D and trimming were computed from the DNA. The sample has approximately 150,000 clones on record, 55% to 80% of them singletons. Approximately 7% of the sample is held by the ten biggest clonotypes.

This entry is derived from a study of cytomegalovirus exposure and HLA in healthy donors (dated by TCRdb to between 2016 and 2019). For the wider study: In an earlier analysis of some 610 of the donors, roughly 300 Gb of sequence data and 117 million unique TCR beta sequences from about 180 million T cells were reported. Across approximately 400 genotyped donors of the cohort, an average of about 240,000 unique TCR beta nucleotide sequences per donor were sequenced, and 15% to 20% of those sequences were non-productive. Every repertoire in the discovery cohort had been generated on one and the same sequencing platform. Both class I and class II loci were covered by HLA typing, at four-digit resolution. A later analysis re-examined previously published TCR beta repertoires from several hundred donors and added high-resolution HLA genotyping to investigate patterns of TCR occurrence. Using immunosequencing, the study profiled T cell repertoires from 666 subjects and related those repertoires to cytomegalovirus serostatus. High-throughput TCR immunosequencing, statistical association of individual TCRs with disease status, and machine learning were combined to predict cytomegalovirus infection status. About 300 gigabases of sequencing data and approximately 85 million unique TCR sequences were included in an early release covering roughly 600 HLA-typed donors. Roughly five DR-DQ haplotypes were handled as single units for association and clustering because linkage in the cohort was strong. Of the 398 genotyped donors, roughly 80% fell in the genetic ancestry cluster associated with self-reported Caucasian donors. To decide whether each TCR beta V gene segment behaved as functional or pseudogenic, an earlier analysis of nearly 600 of the donors relied on high-throughput TCR beta sequencing. The number of donors typed differed by locus, with 629-630 for A, B, C, DRB1 and DQB1, roughly 520 for DQA1, approximately 570 for DPA1, and some 440 for DPB1. Donor age, sex, ethnicity and CMV serostatus were compiled alongside the repertoire data. Besides the first cohort of some 670 subjects, a separate validation cohort made up of roughly 120 different subjects was used. A later genetic analysis used genome-wide SNP genotypes for about 55% of the 666 donors, treating that subset as a discovery cohort. The later analysis used no new phenotypic data to find candidate immune exposures, relying instead on TCR beta sequences and their occurrence across donors. The aim of the study was to test whether cataloging public T cell receptors could identify signatures of past pathogen exposure. The paper as a whole reports these results and caveats: The classifier was reported to diagnose cytomegalovirus status with high specificity and sensitivity in both the original and validation cohorts. According to the authors, the approach could potentially be generalized to other disease states and immunological phenotypes. Because HLA typing was missing for some donors at each locus, association tests included only the typed subset. This cohort had only TCR beta chains sequenced, and the lack of alpha or paired-chain data limited which features could be detected. Sequencing depth was assumed to be roughly uniform across donors in the presence/absence analyses, though that assumption may not hold. According to a later genetic analysis, donors in an Asian-associated ancestry cluster had fewer N-insertions in productive TCRs than the approximately 700-donor mean. In a later analysis, most CMV-associated TCR beta chains were found to appear HLA-restricted, with HLA associations seemingly driven largely by CMV exposure. Compared with equally common non-associated chains, HLA-associated TCR beta chains in a later analysis were more clonally expanded and had lower generation probabilities. In a later analysis, TCR association rates were found to vary across HLA loci, with the most associated TCRs seen for DRB1 alleles and the fewest for HLA-C alleles. Most TCR sequences were seen in very few donors, while some public TCRs were found in many individuals. In the study, about 150 TCR beta chains were listed as associated with cytomegalovirus. A few of the identified cytomegalovirus-associated TCR beta chains were confirmed in vitro to be specific for cytomegalovirus antigens. Because counts were too low, some 16 rarely observed V segments, including chromosome 9 orphons, were excluded from the earlier analysis of 587 of the donors. In an earlier analysis of roughly 500 of the donors, most TCR beta V segments appeared in productive rearrangements about 87% or about 30% of the time, broadly matching IMGT annotations. A cluster of highly shared sequence variants was judged likely to represent a technical artifact of the sequencing pipeline. According to a later analysis, parvovirus B19, influenza, CMV and Epstein-Barr virus appeared linked to several top co-occurrence clusters. In a later genetic analysis, a missense DCLRE1C variant was associated with V-gene and J-gene trimming of TCR beta chains, and the association was replicated in an independent cohort. A later analysis associated 15,000 or so TCR beta sequences with specific HLA alleles at a false discovery rate of 0.05. A further reported finding was that TCR beta sequences accurately predicted the HLA-A and HLA-B alleles for most subjects in the first cohort. Linkage disequilibrium might explain the correlated functional status among segregating V segments, but an unknown experimental factor could not be ruled out. For the cohort, immune exposure information was limited to CMV serostatus. When HLA alleles, especially DR and DQ, strongly co-occurred, TCR associations were difficult to assign to individual alleles. Some IMGT-functional V segments, including TRBV6-2 and TRBV6-3, could not be told apart with the 87-base-pair reads, so those segments were excluded.

The cohort was made up of about 670 healthy bone marrow donors. All cohort members were sampled while nominally healthy, although unrecorded immune exposures were likely present. The donor was CMV seropositive and belonged to the group of 250 to 300 seropositive cohort members. A peripheral blood sample was provided by each donor, and peripheral blood mononuclear cells were used for TCR beta sequencing. Genomic DNA was extracted from the blood cell samples with the Qiagen DNeasy Blood Extraction Kit. The germline V gene sets CDR1 to SGHTA and CDR2 to FQGNSA. From the cysteine up to the phenylalanine, the CDR3 has a length of 15 residues. The sequence is cut down to CDR3 DNA, 45 bases in frame from base 1. A distance of 18 bases separates the germline ends of V and J, which lose 2 bases and 9 bases respectively.

The specimen sequenced was PBMCs. The sequence was collected from a woman aged 55-69 years in good health and CMV-seropositive. The chain employs TRBV7-2 and TRBJ2-3; D gene: possibly TRBD2, on 6 matching bases. This receptor has the CDR3 CASSLYGRDRLTQYF. The base sequence is TGTGCCAGCAGCTTATATGGGCGGGACCGCCTCACGCAGTATTTT.